The present entry profiles one T cell receptor (beta chain) with its context. What it recognizes is unknown. These data originate in a study of glioma-infiltrating T cells. Whole-study results and caveats: Above-expected tissue-blood divergence occurred in all gliomas, most in low-grade ones. CDR3 overlap between tissue and blood was very small.

This CDR3 contains 16 residues. Trimming left V 1 base short and J 0 bases short, with 10 bases between. The germline V gene encodes CDR1 LNHDA and CDR2 SQIVND (reference sequence). Using RNA template, CDR3s of TCR alpha and beta were amplified with iRepertoire arm-PCR. One-step reverse transcription and amplification started from roughly 100-400 ng of tissue mRNA or PBMC total RNA. A single record per CDR3 protein comes from TCRdb applying MiXCR to the multiplex PCR reads. The sample shows about 12,000 distinct CDR3 sequences, around a quarter of them seen only once. This clonotype originated in a human donor with low-grade glioma or glioblastoma, undergoing nonglioma brain surgery, or in good health (not recorded which). The chain links TRBV19 to TRBJ1-5; D unresolved. The sequenced sample consisted of glioma tissue, nonneoplastic brain tissue, or PBMCs (not recorded which). CDR3 loop: CASSIVPDYSNQPQHF. Here the CDR3 DNA reads TGTGCCAGTAGTATAGTCCCAGATTATAGCAATCAGCCCCAGCATTTT.